The 22 T cell receptor beta chains presented below share a single source sample, sequenced in a study of early T cells in non-severe SARS-CoV-2 infection. TCRdb redid the calling of the 5' RACE reads with MiXCR, one entry per CDR3 protein. The data hold some 78,000 distinct CDR3 sequences, with roughly an eighth observed a single time. Sequenced material: whole blood. The receptors come from an adult who was a healthcare worker with PCR-confirmed SARS-CoV-2 infection or an uninfected control (not recorded which).

The chain has TRBV28 and TRBJ1-5; D gene unclear. Per the germline V gene, CDR1 is MDHEN and CDR2 is SYDVKM. V lost 5 bases and J 6 bases, leaving 11 bases between the germline ends. The CDR3 has 13 residues. CDR3 region: CASSLGLSQPQHF. Written as DNA, the CDR3 is TGTGCCAGCAGTCTGGGCCTTAGTCAGCCCCAGCATTTT.

The V gene is TRBV7-2, the J gene TRBJ2-1; 12 bases fit TRBD2. Germline CDR1 is SGHTA and CDR2 is FQGNSA. This CDR3 has 17 residues. V gave up 4 bases and J gave up 5 bases; unmatched junction bases: 9. The CDR3 region has the DNA TGTGCCAGCAGCTCCAGGCCGCGGACTAGCGGGAACAATGAGCAGTTCTTC. This sequence encodes CASSSRPRTSGNNEQFF. Variable domain in full (rest from reference TRBV7-2 and TRBJ2-1): GAGVSQSPSNKVTEKGKDVELRCDPISGHTALYWYRQSLGQGLEFLIYFQGNSAPDKSGLPSDRFSAERTGGSVSTLTIQRTQQEDSAVYLCASSSRPRTSGNNEQFFGPGTRLTVL.

There are many counts of this clonotype. This rearrangement joins TRBV6-6 to TRBJ2-3; D is uncertain. Germline V gene data show CDR1 as MNHNY and CDR2 as SVGAGI (reference sequence). The CDR3 runs 15 residues. Trimming took 4 bases from V and 12 from J, leaving 23 bases between them. The CDR3 coding sequence is TGTGCCAGCAGTTCCGCCCCAACAGACCTCTACGCACAGTATTTT. Translated, it gives CASSSAPTDLYAQYF.

This clonotype occurred many times. The chain employs TRBV30 and TRBJ1-2, with a weak D call TRBD1 (5 bases). The CDR3 extends over 14 amino acids. Trimming took off 4 bases at V and 4 bases at J, with 16 bases between the two ends. Germline-derived CDR1 and CDR2 are GTSNPN and SVGIG (reference sequence). DNA of the CDR3: TGTGCCTGGACCACAGGTCCGACGGGCTATGGCTACACCTTC. It codes for CAWTTGPTGYGYTF.

This clonotype was recorded at least ten times. The chain is built from TRBV10-3 and TRBJ2-6; unclear D gene. The germline V gene encodes CDR1 ENHRY and CDR2 SYGVKD. Between the trimmed V and J ends, which lost 11 bases and 3 bases, there was a span of 14 bases. The CDR3 has 14 amino acids. CDR3 in DNA: TGTGCCGTCCCTCTAGAAGATGGGGCCAACGTCCTGACTTTC. Translating it yields CAVPLEDGANVLTF.

V gene TRBV6-1 combines with J gene TRBJ1-4; 9 nucleotides line up with TRBD1. V lost 6 bases and J lost 3; bases outside the gene matches: 5. The CDR3 is 15 amino acids. Germline V lookup: CDR1 MNHNS, CDR2 SASEGT. The CDR3 reads CASRTTGGANEKLFF. In DNA form, the CDR3 reads TGTGCCAGCAGAACGACAGGGGGGGCTAATGAAAAACTGTTTTTT.

This clonotype was seen ten or more times. The rearrangement uses TRBV7-9 and TRBJ2-1; a weak D match, TRBD1 (7 bases). The CDR3 totals 15 residues. The V and J ends lost 4 bases and 7 bases respectively, with 17 bases between them. Germline assignment: CDR1 SEHNR and CDR2 FQNEAQ (reference sequence). The CDR3 protein is CASSSQQGGRNEQFF. DNA for the CDR3: TGTGCCAGCAGCTCCCAGCAGGGGGGCAGGAATGAGCAGTTCTTC.

This clonotype was counted only a few times. This chain uses TRBV7-3 with TRBJ2-3, with no clear D. V lost 3 bases and J lost 6, with 28 bases in between. In germline, CDR1 is SGHTA, CDR2 FQGTGA. This CDR3 has 19 residues. This CDR3 is CASSFLDESPQPQADTQYF. The CDR3 coding sequence is TGTGCCAGCAGCTTCCTGGATGAATCACCTCAACCTCAGGCGGATACGCAGTATTTT.

The chain has TRBV5-1 and TRBJ1-6; 7 nucleotides match TRBD1. V was clipped by 4 bases and J by 0 bases; unmatched bases: 4. Germline assignment: CDR1 SGHRS and CDR2 YFSETQ. This CDR3 is 16 amino acids long. This CDR3 is CASSPRDSSYNSPLHF. The CDR3 DNA reads TGCGCCAGCAGCCCCAGGGACAGCTCCTATAATTCACCCCTCCACTTT.

This clonotype was found a few times. The V call is TRBV12-3 or TRBV12-4, the J call TRBJ1-2; no clear D gene. V was pared by 2 bases and J by 7 bases, with 5 bases between. The CDR3 has 11 residues. The CDR3 loop is CASSLKVGYTF. The CDR3 DNA follows: TGTGCCAGCAGTTTAAAGGTTGGCTACACCTTC.

The genes are TRBV20-1 and TRBJ1-1; D may be TRBD1 (6 bases). The V end was cut by 6 bases, the J end by 4 bases, with 12 bases between. The V gene's germline CDR1 is DFQATT and CDR2 SNEGSKA (reference sequence). The CDR3 has 12 residues. In DNA, the CDR3 is TGCAGTGCACTACAGGGTGGCACTGAAGCTTTCTTT. Amino acid sequence: CSALQGGTEAFF.

This clonotype was detected many times. CDR3 sequence: CASSLGQTSYGYTF. DNA of the CDR3: TGTGCCAGCTCTCTCGGACAGACGAGCTATGGCTACACCTTC. The chain recombines TRBV18 with TRBJ1-2; D possibly corresponds to TRBD1 (6 bases). Between the trimmed V and J ends, which lost 6 bases and 4 bases, there was a span of 15 bases. This CDR3 contains 14 residues. Germline V gene lookup returns CDR1 KGHSH and CDR2 LQKENI.

There are many counts of this clonotype. The rearrangement uses TRBV4-1 and TRBJ2-5; 8 positions agree with TRBD2. The junction had 5 bases not matched to a gene; V was cut back by 1 base and J by 4 bases. There are 15 residues in the CDR3. Germline CDR1 is MGHRA and CDR2 is YSYEKL. DNA for the CDR3: TGCGCCAGCAGCCAAGGTCGGACTAGCATAGAGACCCAGTACTTC. It encodes CASSQGRTSIETQYF.

This rearrangement joins TRBV6-5 to TRBJ2-7, with 8 positions matching TRBD2. Germline CDR1 reads MNHEY; CDR2 reads SVGAGI. The CDR3 extends over 15 amino acids. The V and J ends lost 4 bases and 1 base, in that order; junction bases with no gene match: 6. CDR3 in amino acids: CASSFTGGPSYEQYF. In nucleotides, the CDR3 is TGTGCCAGCAGTTTTACGGGAGGGCCGTCCTACGAGCAGTACTTC.

This chain connects TRBV20-1 to TRBJ1-5; D is unresolved. This CDR3 has 13 amino acids. Germline CDR1 DFQATT, CDR2 SNEGSKA (reference sequence). Trimming left V 1 base short and J 6 bases short, with 10 bases between. CDR3 protein: CSARGGASQPQHF. CDR3 nucleotides: TGCAGTGCTAGAGGGGGAGCGAGTCAGCCCCAGCATTTT.

At least ten counts were recorded for this clonotype. The rearrangement uses TRBV20-1 and TRBJ2-7; no reliable D call. Germline-derived CDR1 and CDR2 are DFQATT and SNEGSKA (reference sequence). Trimming removed 5 bases at V and 2 bases at J, with 4 bases between. This CDR3 has 10 residues. This CDR3 reads CSASTYEQYF. For the CDR3, the DNA is TGCAGTGCTTCAACCTACGAGCAGTACTTC.

The sample holds a few counts of this clonotype. The chain is built from TRBV7-8 and TRBJ1-2; 8 bases line up with TRBD1. V lost 6 bases, J lost 3 bases, and 3 bases stayed unmatched. This CDR3 has 13 amino acids. In germline, CDR1 is SGHVS, CDR2 FQNEAQ. The CDR3 nucleotides are TGTGCCAGCAGACTGGACAGGGACTATGGCTACACCTTC. It codes for CASRLDRDYGYTF.

This clonotype was observed many times. V usage is TRBV11-2 and J usage is TRBJ1-4; D unresolved. The CDR3 covers 12 residues. Germline V gene lookup returns CDR1 SGHAT and CDR2 FQNNGV. Between the trimmed V and J ends, which lost 0 bases and 10 bases, there was a span of 6 bases. The CDR3 DNA is TGTGCCAGCAGCTTAGAGGGAGTAAAACTGTTTTTT. This gives the protein CASSLEGVKLFF.

V gene TRBV2 combines with J gene TRBJ1-2; D is uncertain. The V end lost 7 bases, the J end lost 3 bases, and 12 bases lay between the germline ends. This CDR3 comprises 13 residues. CDR1 and CDR2 (germline): SNHLY, FYNNEI. CDR3 sequence (DNA): TGTGCCAGCAAGAGGGAAATCGACTATGGCTACACCTTC. This codes for CASKREIDYGYTF.

This clonotype was detected ten times or more. This chain uses TRBV5-1 with TRBJ1-1; the match to TRBD1 covers 10 bases. The CDR3 has 13 residues. Germline lookup yields CDR1 SGHRS and CDR2 YFSETQ. The junction had 0 bases not matched to a gene; V was cut back by 3 bases and J by 4 bases. CDR3 residues: CASSWDRGTEAFF. CDR3 sequence (DNA): TGCGCCAGCAGCTGGGACAGGGGCACTGAAGCTTTCTTT.

V and J are TRBV5-1 and TRBJ1-2; D unclear. V lost 0 bases and J 8 bases, leaving 20 bases between the germline ends. The CDR3 has 16 amino acids. Per germline, CDR1 SGHRS and CDR2 YFSETQ. CDR3 in DNA: TGCGCCAGCAGCTTGGGGTTCATTCAATCCATGGTCGGCTACACCTTC. This sequence encodes CASSLGFIQSMVGYTF.

CDR3 loop: CASSSSGSPYEQYF. The CDR3 DNA follows: TGTGCCAGCAGTTCTAGCGGGAGCCCCTACGAGCAGTACTTC. The chain is built from TRBV28 and TRBJ2-7; 10 bases are a match to TRBD2. This CDR3 spans 14 amino acids. After removal of 4 bases from V and 2 bases from J, the junction contained 2 bases not matched to a gene. Germline values: CDR1 MDHEN, CDR2 SYDVKM.